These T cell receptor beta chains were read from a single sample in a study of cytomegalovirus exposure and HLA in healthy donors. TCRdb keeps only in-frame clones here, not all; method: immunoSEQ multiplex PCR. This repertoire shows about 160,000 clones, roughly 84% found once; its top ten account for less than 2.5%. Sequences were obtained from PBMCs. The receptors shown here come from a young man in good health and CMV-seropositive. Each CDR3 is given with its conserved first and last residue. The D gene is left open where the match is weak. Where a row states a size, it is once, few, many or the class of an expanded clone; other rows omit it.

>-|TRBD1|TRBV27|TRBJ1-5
TGTGCCAGCAGGACAACAGGGGGCTTTAGCAATCAGCCCCAGCATTTT
CASRTTGGFSNQPQHF
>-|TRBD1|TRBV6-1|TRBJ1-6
TGTGCCAGCAGTTCGGTACAGGGGTTAGATTCACCCCTCCACTTT
CASSSVQGLDSPLHF
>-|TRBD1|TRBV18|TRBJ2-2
TGTGCCAGCTCACCGGGACAGGGGGCCACCGGGGAGCTGTTTTTT
CASSPGQGATGELFF
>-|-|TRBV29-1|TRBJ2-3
TGCAGCGCCCAGGTGGCGGGGGATACGCAGTATTTT
CSAQVAGDTQYF
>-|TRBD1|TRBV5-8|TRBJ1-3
TGTGCCAGCAGCCTACCCGGGACAGAGTTGGGAAACACCATATATTTT
CASSLPGTELGNTIYF
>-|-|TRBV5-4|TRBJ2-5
TGTGCCAGCAGCTTTCCCGGGACTCCGAGCCAGTACTTC
CASSFPGTPSQYF
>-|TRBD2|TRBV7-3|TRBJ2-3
TGTGCCAGCAGCCCCGGGACTAGCGGCTCCACAGATACGCAGTATTTT
CASSPGTSGSTDTQYF
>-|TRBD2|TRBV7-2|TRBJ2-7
TGTGCCAGCAGCCAAACGGGAGGAGCGCTTATGTCCTACGAGCAGTACTTC
CASSQTGGALMSYEQYF
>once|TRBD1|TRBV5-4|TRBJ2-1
TGTGCCAGCAGCTTGGCCGCCGGGACAGGGGTTAGCAATGAGCAGTTCTTC
CASSLAAGTGVSNEQFF
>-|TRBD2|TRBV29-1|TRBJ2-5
TGCAGCGTTGGACTAGCGGGAGGGGAGACCCAGTACTTC
CSVGLAGGETQYF
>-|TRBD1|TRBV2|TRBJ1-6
TGTGCCAGCAGTGAGACAGGGGCCTATTCACCCCTCCACTTT
CASSETGAYSPLHF
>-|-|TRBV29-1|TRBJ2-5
TGCAGCGTTGAAGACCTGGACACGCCTAGCAGGGGAGAGACCCAGTACTTC
CSVEDLDTPSRGETQYF
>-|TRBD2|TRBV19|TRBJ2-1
TGTGCCAGTAGTATAGAGGATGCGCGGGGGGGCCTCAATGAGCAGTTCTTC
CASSIEDARGGLNEQFF
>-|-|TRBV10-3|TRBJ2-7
TGTGCCATCTCGACTAGTACGGGACCCTACGAGCAGTACTTC
CAISTSTGPYEQYF
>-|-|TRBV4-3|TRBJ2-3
TGCGCCAGCAGCCCTGGGGGGACCACAGATACGCAGTATTTT
CASSPGGTTDTQYF
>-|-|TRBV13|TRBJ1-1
TGTGCCAGCAGCTTAGGACAGGGAATTCCGAACACTGAAGCTTTCTTT
CASSLGQGIPNTEAFF
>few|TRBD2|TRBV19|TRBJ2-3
TGTGCCAGTAGTAGCCTAGCGGGGTCCTCTCCGTTCACAGATACGCAGTATTTT
CASSSLAGSSPFTDTQYF
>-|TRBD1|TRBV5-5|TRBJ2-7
TGTGCCAGCAGCTTATTCCGGGACAGCACCTACGAGCAGTACTTC
CASSLFRDSTYEQYF
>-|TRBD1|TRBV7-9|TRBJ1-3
TGTTCCAGCAGCTCAGGGGGAGAGGGCGGAAACACCATATATTTT
CSSSSGGEGGNTIYF
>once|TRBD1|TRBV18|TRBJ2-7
TGTGCCAGCTCACCAGGGACAGGGCAGTCCTACGAGCAGTACTTC
CASSPGTGQSYEQYF
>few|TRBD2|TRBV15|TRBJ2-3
TGTGCCACCAGCCTAGAGCGGGGGGGCACAGATACGCAGTATTTT
CATSLERGGTDTQYF
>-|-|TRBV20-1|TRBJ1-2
TGCAGTGCTAGTTCGGGCTATGGCTACACCTTC
CSASSGYGYTF
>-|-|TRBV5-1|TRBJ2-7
TGCGCCAGCAGACTGTCGGGGGTTGGATCCTACGAGCAGTACTTC
CASRLSGVGSYEQYF
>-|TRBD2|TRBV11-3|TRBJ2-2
TGTGCCAGCAGCTTCCCCGGACTAGGCCCGAACACCGGGGAGCTGTTTTTT
CASSFPGLGPNTGELFF
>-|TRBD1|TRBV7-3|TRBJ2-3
TGTGCCAGCAGCGCTAGGGACAGGGGAGATACGCAGTATTTT
CASSARDRGDTQYF
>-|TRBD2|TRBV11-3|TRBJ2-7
TGTGCCAGCAGTCCCCCTAGCGGGGGGCTAGGGGGGCAGTACTTC
CASSPPSGGLGGQYF
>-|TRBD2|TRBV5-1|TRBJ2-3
TGCGCCAGCAGCTTTAGCGGGGGGCATGATACGCAGTATTTT
CASSFSGGHDTQYF
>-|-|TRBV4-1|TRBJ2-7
TGCGCCAGCAGCCAAGAGCAGCGGAGGAGCTCCTACGAGCAGTACTTC
CASSQEQRRSSYEQYF
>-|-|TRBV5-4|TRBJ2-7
TGTGCCAGCAGCTTGGGCGGGACGGATTCCTACGAGCAGTACTTC
CASSLGGTDSYEQYF
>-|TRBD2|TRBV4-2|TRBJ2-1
TGTGCCAGCAGCCAACCGGGACTAGCGGACAACAATGAGCAGTTCTTC
CASSQPGLADNNEQFF
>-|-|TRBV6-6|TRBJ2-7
TGTGCCAGCAGTATCAGGGTCAGCTCCTACGAGCAGTACTTC
CASSIRVSSYEQYF
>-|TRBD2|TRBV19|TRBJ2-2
TGTGCCAGTAGTAATCGACTCGGCGGGGGGTTTGGCGGGGAGCTGTTTTTT
CASSNRLGGGFGGELFF
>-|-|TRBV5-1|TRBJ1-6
TGCGCCAGCTCCCGGTCAGGGAATGAGTCACCCCTCCACTTT
CASSRSGNESPLHF
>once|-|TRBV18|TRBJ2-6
TGTGCCAGCTCACCAGGAGGGTGGTCTGGGGCCAACGTCCTGACTTTC
CASSPGGWSGANVLTF
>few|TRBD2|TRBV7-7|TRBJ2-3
TGTGCTAGCAGCTTAGCGGGGGGGCCTGGAGATACGCAGTATTTT
CASSLAGGPGDTQYF
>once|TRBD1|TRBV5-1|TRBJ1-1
TGCGCCAGCAGCGCGGGACAGCTTAACACTGAAGCTTTCTTT
CASSAGQLNTEAFF